This T cell receptor beta chain was captured by sequencing in a study of T cell responses to AZD1222 COVID-19 vaccine (dated by TCRdb to 2020 to 2023). Context from the whole study: AZD1222 recipients with second doses at about 4 weeks or about 12 weeks were pooled, because spike-specific TCR depth and breadth did not differ between schedules. Trial participants were enrolled by age into subgroups of 18-55, 56-69 and 70-plus years, and roughly 150, 30 and 60 TCR-sequenced participants, respectively, were included in these subgroups. A total of more than 230 trial participants underwent TCR sequencing, of whom 207 received two doses of AZD1222 and 26 received two doses of the MenACWY control vaccine. Study-wide findings and limitations: Participants were mostly white British and included more females than males, and it was suggested by the authors that clonal diversity may have been underestimated. A significant rise in spike-specific TCR breadth and depth was observed after two AZD1222 doses relative to day 0 and relative to MenACWY recipients. No day 14 peak-response samples were available, so repertoires were characterized only after the peak T cell response. The 56-69-year group was small, and its depth increase did not reach significance, likely because of low power. The whole spike protein was spanned by vaccine-associated CD4 TCRs, and dominant responses were seen in regions 160-218 and 743-854. Reportedly, close to half of the unique spike-specific TCRs recognized epitopes lying outside the regions that are mutated in the B.1.351 and B.1.1.7 variants. Only a handful of AZD1222 recipients were SARS-CoV-2 seropositive at baseline, limiting conclusions about previously exposed vaccinees.

The time point tag for this specimen amounts to: baseline before first vaccination. The vaccinee samples were drawn from two UK trials, COV001 and COV002, one of which was a single-blind randomized controlled phase 2/3 trial testing AZD1222 (ChAdOx1 nCoV-19) in healthy adults. Trial participant PBMC samples were collected at day 0 and day 28 after the second dose for TCRbeta chain sequencing. The CDR3 regions of human TCRbeta chains were analyzed by immunosequencing. On the study's bioinformatics: Repertoire TCRs were matched against a reference library of SARS-CoV-2-specific TCRs generated with the MIRA antigen-specificity platform. Breadth was defined as the fraction of unique TCRs that were SARS-CoV-2-associated, and depth was defined as the fraction of total T cells that were SARS-CoV-2-associated. Using the MIRA data, every spike-specific TCR was mapped to the spike region that the TCR reacted to and assigned to either a CD4 or a CD8 class. Log10-transformed breadth and depth values were compared by one-way ANOVA with Sidak's multiple comparisons tests. TCRdb carries this immuneACCESS record with in-frame sequences only. Its versions omit some clonotypes, under half of them owing to an unresolved V gene in the studies checked, with the rest unexplained. Clone size and V and J calls were adopted from that table, with D and trimming inferred from the DNA. The sample table holds nearly 35,000 clones, of which approximately 86% were seen once. Together, the top ten hold around 6.5% of the sample.

About this clone itself: Its binding antigen is unknown. No much larger clone is present one base from it, and per-base qualities are unavailable.

The sample in question was peripheral blood, obtained on day 0 of AZD1222 vaccination. The clonotype originates from an adult in good health.

The CDR3 in this case is CAWSVGPGDYGYTF. The DNA reads as follows: TGTGCCTGGAGTGTGGGACCGGGTGACTATGGCTACACCTTC. The rearrangement combines TRBV30 with TRBJ1-2; a tentative D match to TRBD1 spans 5 bases. The germline V gene (reference sequence) sets CDR1 to GTSNPN and CDR2 to SVGIG. Including the terminal cysteine and phenylalanine, the CDR3 comprises 14 residues. Only CDR3 DNA is held: 42 bases, read in frame from base 1. V is reduced by 0 bases and J by 3 bases, leaving a spacing of 11 bases between them.